Presented here are 25 T cell receptor beta chains from one specimen sequenced in a study of cytomegalovirus exposure and HLA in healthy donors. The PCR employed 60 Vbeta primers together with 13 Jbeta primers. Some clones are missing from TCRdb's copy, which holds only in-frame ones; the method was immunoSEQ multiplex PCR. The sample contains around 99,000 clones, more than 65% of which appear only once. The sample taken for sequencing was PBMCs. These receptors were obtained from a man aged 25-45 years in good health and CMV-seronegative.

The chain employs TRBV28 and TRBJ2-7, with D possibly being TRBD2 (5 bases). From germline, CDR1 is MDHEN and CDR2 SYDVKM. The length of the CDR3 is 12 residues. V gave up 7 bases and J gave up 6 bases, with 13 bases separating them. CDR3 amino acids: CASNSRASEQYF. CDR3 in DNA: TGTGCCAGCAACTCGCGGGCCTCCGAGCAGTACTTC.

This clone appeared once. The CDR3 loop is CASSHLRTSGRRNEQFF. CDR3 bases: TGCGCCAGCAGCCACTTACGGACTAGCGGGAGGAGGAATGAGCAGTTCTTC. The J gene is TRBJ2-1, the V gene TRBV4-1; 14 positions agree with TRBD2. V gave up 3 bases and J gave up 7 bases; unmatched junction bases: 8. The length of the CDR3 is 17 residues. The germline CDR1 and CDR2 sequences are MGHRA and YSYEKL.

This clone was seen only a few times. One end of the junction varies from germline; a read error may be responsible. The genes are TRBV5-6 and TRBJ2-6, with D tentatively TRBD2 (5 bases). The CDR3 is 14 amino acids. The germline CDR1 and CDR2 sequences are SGHDT and YYEEEE. The CDR3 sequence is CASSLGVGANVLTF. Here the CDR3 DNA reads TGTGCCAGCAGTTTGGGAGTCGGGGCCAACGTCCTGACTTTC.

The rearrangement joins TRBV6-6 to TRBJ2-7; D may be TRBD1 (5 bases). The CDR3 loop spans 12 amino acids. The germline V gene has CDR1 MNHNY and CDR2 SVGAGI (reference sequence). Trimming cost V 4 bases and J 3 bases, with 7 bases left between them. CDR3 DNA: TGTGCCAGCAGTTCGACAGACTACGAGCAGTACTTC. Protein product: CASSSTDYEQYF.

This sequence joins TRBV5-6 and TRBJ2-7; TRBD1 matches 10 bases. The CDR3 is 14 residues long. V was pared by 4 bases and J by 7 bases, with 8 bases of the junction left unmatched. Germline V gene lookup returns CDR1 SGHDT and CDR2 YYEEEE. The CDR3 loop reads CASSAMDRGREQYF. CDR3 nucleotide sequence: TGTGCCAGCAGCGCTATGGACAGGGGGAGGGAGCAGTACTTC.

The chain carries TRBV7-9 and TRBJ2-1; 10 bases line up with TRBD2. The CDR3 is made up of 16 amino acids. The V and J ends lost 3 bases and 0 bases, in that order; junction bases with no gene match: 2. The germline V gene encodes CDR1 SEHNR and CDR2 FQNEAQ (reference sequence). CDR3 DNA sequence: TGTGCCAGCAGCTTGCCTAGCGGGAGCTCCTACAATGAGCAGTTCTTC. This codes for CASSLPSGSSYNEQFF.

The V call is TRBV2, the J call TRBJ1-6; 8 bases line up with TRBD1. Germline V CDR1 and CDR2: SNHLY, FYNNEI. V lost 4 bases to trimming and J lost 9 bases; unmatched junction nucleotides: 5. CDR3 length equals 14 residues. The DNA of the CDR3 is TGTGCCAGCAGTGCCGGGACAGGTACTTCACCCCTCCACTTT. Residues: CASSAGTGTSPLHF.

The chain couples TRBV19 to TRBJ1-1; D unresolved. Germline CDR1 is LNHDA and CDR2 is SQIVND (reference sequence). This CDR3 contains 14 residues. Deletions cut 2 bases from V and 6 bases from J, with 13 bases between. This chain's CDR3 is CASSIPGSSPEAFF. The CDR3 DNA reads as TGTGCCAGTAGTATACCTGGGAGTTCCCCTGAAGCTTTCTTT.

V is TRBV5-1 and J is TRBJ2-2; possible D gene TRBD1, 5 bases. With 0 bases removed from V and 2 bases from J, the gap between germline ends came to 8 bases. Germline CDR1 is SGHRS and CDR2 is YFSETQ. The CDR3 spans 15 residues. The CDR3 DNA follows: TGCGCCAGCAGCTTGGCGCAGGGCAACACCGGGGAGCTGTTTTTT. The encoded protein is CASSLAQGNTGELFF.

The chain recombines TRBV25-1 with TRBJ1-6; D gene uncertain. V was cut by 5 bases and J by 9 bases, with 14 bases left in between. The CDR3 is 14 amino acids. CDR1 is MGHDK, CDR2 SYGVNS, per germline. This chain's CDR3 is CASSKRPGGSPLHF. CDR3 nucleotides: TGTGCCAGCAGTAAACGCCCCGGCGGTTCACCCCTCCACTTT.

The chain joins TRBV20-1 to TRBJ1-1; no clear D. From germline, CDR1 is DFQATT and CDR2 SNEGSKA (reference sequence). Trimming stripped 7 bases from V and 5 bases from J, with 11 bases between. The CDR3 has 11 amino acids. CDR3 amino acids: CSGRELTEAFF. CDR3 coding DNA: TGCAGTGGTCGTGAGTTAACTGAAGCTTTCTTT.

The genes are TRBV6-4 and TRBJ2-3; 12 nucleotides line up with TRBD1. Trimming at V came to 2 bases and at J to 4 bases, leaving 1 base not matched to a gene. This CDR3 comprises 15 residues. CDR1 is MRHNA, CDR2 SNTAGT, per germline. This CDR3 is CASSDGTGGADTQYF. The CDR3 nucleotides are TGTGCCAGCAGTGACGGGACAGGGGGCGCAGATACGCAGTATTTT.

CDR3 coding DNA: TGTGCCAGCAGTAGGGACAGTTCGTTCTACGAGCAGTACTTC. Protein: CASSRDSSFYEQYF. This rearrangement joins TRBV6-5 to TRBJ2-7; TRBD1 matches 7 bases. J lost 3 bases, V lost 5 bases, and 7 bases had no gene match. CDR1 and CDR2 from the germline V gene are MNHEY and SVGAGI. This CDR3 has 14 residues.

This clone has only one observation. The rearrangement links TRBV7-9 to TRBJ1-1; TRBD1 matches at 10 bases. The CDR3 loop spans 14 amino acids. The V gene end was trimmed by 5 bases and the J gene end by 5 bases; junction bases not matched to a gene: 5. Germline V gene data show CDR1 as SEHNR and CDR2 as FQNEAQ (reference sequence). CDR3 amino acids: CASSRGTGDTEAFF. In DNA form, the CDR3 reads TGTGCCAGCAGCCGCGGGACAGGGGATACTGAAGCTTTCTTT.

The rearrangement uses TRBV11-2 and TRBJ1-2, with D tentatively TRBD1 (5 bases). Germline V gene data show CDR1 as SGHAT and CDR2 as FQNNGV. The ends were cut back, 0 bases at V and 5 bases at J, with 16 bases in the middle. This CDR3 is built from 16 residues. CDR3 coding DNA: TGTGCCAGCAGCTTAGATCTCGGACACGGATTTTATGGCTACACCTTC. Translated, it gives CASSLDLGHGFYGYTF.

V is TRBV6-5 and J is TRBJ2-3, with a tentative D call TRBD1 (5 bases). Germline loops: CDR1 MNHEY, CDR2 SVGAGI. This CDR3 contains 15 residues. Trimming shortened V by 4 bases and J by 4 bases, and 15 bases separated the two germline ends. CDR3: CASSFSLQGADTQYF. CDR3 nucleotide sequence: TGTGCCAGCAGTTTTTCCCTACAAGGGGCAGATACGCAGTATTTT.

The V gene is TRBV29-1, the J gene TRBJ2-7; possibly TRBD2 for D (5 bases). CDR1 and CDR2 (germline): SQVTM, ANQGSEA. The CDR3 sequence is 14 residues long. V lost 0 bases and J lost 2, with 11 bases in between. The CDR3 sequence: CSVEDRAVPYEQYF. The CDR3 DNA sequence: TGCAGCGTTGAAGATCGAGCGGTGCCCTACGAGCAGTACTTC.

The rearrangement joins TRBV7-9 to TRBJ2-5, with a weak D call TRBD1 (7 bases). V shed 11 bases and J shed 7 bases, with 23 bases lying between them. The length of the CDR3 is 14 residues. Germline V gene sequence: CDR1 SEHNR, CDR2 FQNEAQ (reference sequence). The CDR3 DNA sequence: TGTGCCGGCAAGGGGGCAGGAGGGATGGGGACCCAGTACTTC. It encodes CAGKGAGGMGTQYF.

The chain employs TRBV5-4 and TRBJ2-6; D is ambiguous. Trimming removed 1 base at V and 1 base at J, with 9 bases between. The CDR3 is made up of 16 amino acids. Germline V gene data show CDR1 as SGHNT and CDR2 as YYREEE (reference sequence). The CDR3 DNA is TGTGCCAGCAGCTTGTACTTGACTTCTGGGGCCAACGTCCTGACTTTC. Translation: CASSLYLTSGANVLTF.

This clone was observed a few times. The chain couples TRBV10-1 to TRBJ2-1; 9 bases are shared with TRBD2. V dropped 6 bases and J dropped 8; count of bases not matched to a gene: 11. The CDR3 is 15 residues long. In germline, CDR1 is WNHNN, CDR2 SYGVQD (reference sequence). CDR3 in amino acids: CASSPGTSRGDEQFF. The DNA for the CDR3 is TGCGCCAGCAGCCCCGGGACTAGCCGGGGCGATGAGCAGTTCTTC.

V and J are TRBV6-4 and TRBJ2-3, with D possibly matching TRBD2 (6 bases). Per the germline V gene, CDR1 is MRHNA and CDR2 is SNTAGT. The CDR3 has 15 amino acids. Trimming cost V 0 bases and J 0 bases, with 7 bases left between them. The CDR3 DNA follows: TGTGCCAGCAGTGACTCGACTAGTAGCACAGATACGCAGTATTTT. Its translation: CASSDSTSSTDTQYF.

This clone was counted a few times. The CDR3 here is CASSPGLLNTEAFF. The CDR3 bases are TGTGCCAGCAGCCCGGGACTGTTGAACACTGAAGCTTTCTTT. The chain has TRBV5-6 and TRBJ1-1, with TRBD1 as a possible D gene (5 bases). CDR3 size: 14 residues. Germline CDR1 SGHDT, CDR2 YYEEEE. Trimming stripped 4 bases from V and 0 bases from J, with 10 bases between.

V usage is TRBV10-3 and J usage is TRBJ1-1; D remains ambiguous. CDR1 ENHRY and CDR2 SYGVKD come from the germline V gene. V was shortened by 4 bases and J by 6 bases, with 15 bases between the two germline ends. The CDR3 sequence is 14 residues long. The CDR3 DNA reads TGTGCCATCAGTGGGGCTGACGGCTCCCCTGAAGCTTTCTTT. This encodes CAISGADGSPEAFF.

The genes are TRBV9 and TRBJ2-2; 13 bases match TRBD2. After removal of 4 bases from V and 6 bases from J, the junction contained 15 bases not matched to a gene. Germline assignment: CDR1 SGDLS and CDR2 YYNGEE. This CDR3 has 19 residues. CDR3 region: CASSPPLLRTSGRPGELFF. The DNA for the CDR3 is TGTGCCAGCAGCCCTCCATTACTAAGGACTAGCGGGAGACCCGGGGAGCTGTTTTTT. The full variable domain, in which reference TRBV9 and TRBJ2-2 provide the parts outside the CDR3, is DSGVTQTPKHLITATGQRVTLRCSPRSGDLSVYWYQQSLDQGLQFLIQYYNGEERAKGNILERFSAQQFPDLHSELNLSSLELGDSALYFCASSPPLLRTSGRPGELFFGEGSRLTVL.

Concerning this clone: The germline gene is not matched at one end of the junction; a read error may be the cause. The chain recombines TRBV7-7 with TRBJ2-5, with 7 bases lining up with TRBD1. The CDR3 length is 16 residues. The germline V gene has CDR1 SSHAT and CDR2 FNYEAQ (reference sequence). This CDR3 is CASSLAPQGEGETQYF. CDR3 nucleotides: TGTGCTAGCAGCTTAGCGCCCCAGGGGGAAGGTGAGACCCAGTACTTC. Drawing the rest from reference TRBV7-7 and TRBJ2-5, the complete variable domain is GAGVSQSPRYKVTKRGQDVTLRCDPISSHATLYWYQQALGQGPEFLTYFNYEAQPDKSGLPSDRFSAERPEGSISTLTIQRTEQRDSAMYRCASSLAPQGEGETQYFGPGTRLLVL.